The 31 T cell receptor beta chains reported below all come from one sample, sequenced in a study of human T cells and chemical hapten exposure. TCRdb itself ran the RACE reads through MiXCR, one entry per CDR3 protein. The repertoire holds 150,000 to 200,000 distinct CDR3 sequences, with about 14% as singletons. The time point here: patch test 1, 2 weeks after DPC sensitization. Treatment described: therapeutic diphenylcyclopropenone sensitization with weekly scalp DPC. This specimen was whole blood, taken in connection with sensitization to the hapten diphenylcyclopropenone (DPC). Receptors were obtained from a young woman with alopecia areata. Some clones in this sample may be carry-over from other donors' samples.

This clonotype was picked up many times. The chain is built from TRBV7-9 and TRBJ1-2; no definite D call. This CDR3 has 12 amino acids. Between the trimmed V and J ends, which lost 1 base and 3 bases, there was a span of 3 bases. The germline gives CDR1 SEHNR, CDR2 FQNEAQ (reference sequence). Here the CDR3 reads CASSLEYYGYTF. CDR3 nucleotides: TGTGCCAGCAGCTTAGAGTACTATGGCTACACCTTC. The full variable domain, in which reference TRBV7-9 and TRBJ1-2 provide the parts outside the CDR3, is DTGVSQNPRHKITKRGQNVTFRCDPISEHNRLYWYRQTLGQGPEFLTYFQNEAQLEKSRLLSDRFSAERPKGSFSTLEIQRTEQGDSAMYLCASSLEYYGYTFGSGTRLTVV.

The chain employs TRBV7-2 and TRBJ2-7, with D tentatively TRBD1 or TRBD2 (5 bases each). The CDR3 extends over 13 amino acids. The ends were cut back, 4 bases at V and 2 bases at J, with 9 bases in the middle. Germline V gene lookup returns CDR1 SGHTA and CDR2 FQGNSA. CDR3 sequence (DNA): TGTGCCAGCAGCTCGGGGCCCCCCTACGAGCAGTACTTC. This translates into CASSSGPPYEQYF.

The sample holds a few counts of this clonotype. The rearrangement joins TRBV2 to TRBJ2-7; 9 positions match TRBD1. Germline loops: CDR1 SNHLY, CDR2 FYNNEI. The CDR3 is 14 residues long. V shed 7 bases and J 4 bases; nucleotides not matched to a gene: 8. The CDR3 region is CASMGTGLRYEQYF. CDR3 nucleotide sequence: TGTGCCAGCATGGGGACAGGGTTGAGGTACGAGCAGTACTTC.

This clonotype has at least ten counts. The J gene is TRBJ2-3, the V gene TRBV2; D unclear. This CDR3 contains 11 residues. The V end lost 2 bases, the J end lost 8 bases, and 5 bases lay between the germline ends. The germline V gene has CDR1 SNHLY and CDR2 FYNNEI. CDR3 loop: CASSEIGTQYF. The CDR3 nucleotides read TGTGCCAGCAGTGAAATTGGTACGCAGTATTTT.

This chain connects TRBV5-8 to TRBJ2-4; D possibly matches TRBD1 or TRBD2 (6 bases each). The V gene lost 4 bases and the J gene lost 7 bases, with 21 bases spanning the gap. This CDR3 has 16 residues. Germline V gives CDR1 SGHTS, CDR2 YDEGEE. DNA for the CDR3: TGTGCCAGCAGCCTAGGACGGACGGGGGCGTCGAACATTCAGTACTTC. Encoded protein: CASSLGRTGASNIQYF.

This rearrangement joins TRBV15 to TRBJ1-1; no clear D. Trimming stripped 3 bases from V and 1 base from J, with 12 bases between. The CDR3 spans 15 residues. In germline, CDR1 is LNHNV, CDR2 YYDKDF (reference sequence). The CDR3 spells CATSREGGRNTEAFF. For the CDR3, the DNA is TGTGCCACCAGCAGGGAGGGTGGTCGGAACACTGAAGCTTTCTTT. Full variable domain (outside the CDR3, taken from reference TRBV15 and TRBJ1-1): DAMVIQNPRYQVTQFGKPVTLSCSQTLNHNVMYWYQQKSSQAPKLLFHYYDKDFNNEADTPDNFQSRRPNTSFCFLDIRSPGLGDTAMYLCATSREGGRNTEAFFGQGTRLTVV.

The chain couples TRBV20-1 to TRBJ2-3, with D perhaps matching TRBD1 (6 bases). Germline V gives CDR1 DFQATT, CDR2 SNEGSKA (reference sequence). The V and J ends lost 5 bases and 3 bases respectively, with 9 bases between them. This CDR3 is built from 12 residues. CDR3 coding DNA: TGCAGTGCTCCCCAGGGGACAGATACGCAGTATTTT. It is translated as CSAPQGTDTQYF.

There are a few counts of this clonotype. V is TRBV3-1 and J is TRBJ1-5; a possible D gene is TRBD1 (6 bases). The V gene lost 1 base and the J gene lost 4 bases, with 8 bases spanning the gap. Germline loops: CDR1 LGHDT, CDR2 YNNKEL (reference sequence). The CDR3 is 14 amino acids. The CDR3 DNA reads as TGTGCCAGCAGCCAAGGAGGGGGGAATCAGCCCCAGCATTTT. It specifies CASSQGGGNQPQHF.

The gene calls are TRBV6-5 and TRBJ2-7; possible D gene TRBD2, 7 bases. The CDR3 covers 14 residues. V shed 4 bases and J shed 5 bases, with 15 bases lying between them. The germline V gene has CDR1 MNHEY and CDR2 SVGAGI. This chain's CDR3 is CASSSTGAGDEQYF. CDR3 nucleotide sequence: TGTGCCAGCAGTTCGACAGGTGCGGGGGACGAGCAGTACTTC.

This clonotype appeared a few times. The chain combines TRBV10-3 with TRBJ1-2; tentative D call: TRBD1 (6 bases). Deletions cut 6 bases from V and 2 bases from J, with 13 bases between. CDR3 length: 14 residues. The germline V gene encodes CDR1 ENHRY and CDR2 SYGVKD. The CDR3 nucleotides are TGTGCCATCAGGGCCGGGACATCGAACTATGGCTACACCTTC. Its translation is CAIRAGTSNYGYTF.

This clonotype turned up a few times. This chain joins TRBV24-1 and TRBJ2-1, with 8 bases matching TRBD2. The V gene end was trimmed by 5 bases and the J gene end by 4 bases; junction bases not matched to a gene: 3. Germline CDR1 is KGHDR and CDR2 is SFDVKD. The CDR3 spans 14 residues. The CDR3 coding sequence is TGTGCCACCAGTGTAGCGGGGAGGTACAATGAGCAGTTCTTC. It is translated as CATSVAGRYNEQFF.

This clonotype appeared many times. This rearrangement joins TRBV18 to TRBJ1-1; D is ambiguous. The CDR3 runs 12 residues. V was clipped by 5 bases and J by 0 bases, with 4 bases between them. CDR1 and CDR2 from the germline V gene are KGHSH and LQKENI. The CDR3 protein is CASSFMNTEAFF. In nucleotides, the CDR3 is TGTGCCAGCTCATTCATGAACACTGAAGCTTTCTTT. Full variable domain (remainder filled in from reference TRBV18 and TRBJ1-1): NAGVMQNPRHLVRRRGQEARLRCSPMKGHSHVYWYRQLPEEGLKFMVYLQKENIIDESGMPKERFSAEFPKEGPSILRIQQVVRGDSAAYFCASSFMNTEAFFGQGTRLTVV.

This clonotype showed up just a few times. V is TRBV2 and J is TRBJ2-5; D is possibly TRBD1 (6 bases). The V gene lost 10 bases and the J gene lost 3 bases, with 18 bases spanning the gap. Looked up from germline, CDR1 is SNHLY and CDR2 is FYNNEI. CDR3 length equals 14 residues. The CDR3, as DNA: TGTGCCACCAAATCCGGACAGACTAAAGAGACCCAGTACTTC. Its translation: CATKSGQTKETQYF.

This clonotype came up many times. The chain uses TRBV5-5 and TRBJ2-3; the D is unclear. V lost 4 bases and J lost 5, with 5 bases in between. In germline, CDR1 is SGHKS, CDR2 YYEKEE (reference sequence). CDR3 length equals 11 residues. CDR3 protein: CASSPRDTQYF. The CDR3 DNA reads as TGTGCCAGCAGCCCTAGAGATACGCAGTATTTT.

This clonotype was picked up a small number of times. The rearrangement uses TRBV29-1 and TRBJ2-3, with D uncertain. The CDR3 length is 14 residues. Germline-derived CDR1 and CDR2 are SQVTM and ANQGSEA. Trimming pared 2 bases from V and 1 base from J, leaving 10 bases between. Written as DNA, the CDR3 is TGCAGCGTTGAAAGGGTCGAACGCACAGATACGCAGTATTTT. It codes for CSVERVERTDTQYF.

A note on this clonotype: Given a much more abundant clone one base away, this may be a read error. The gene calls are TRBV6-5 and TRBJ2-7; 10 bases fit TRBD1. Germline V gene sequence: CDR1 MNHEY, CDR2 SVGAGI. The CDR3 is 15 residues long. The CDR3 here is CASSRDRGQSYKQYF. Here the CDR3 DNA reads TGTGCCAGCAGCCGAGACAGGGGGCAGTCCTACAAGCAGTACTTC.

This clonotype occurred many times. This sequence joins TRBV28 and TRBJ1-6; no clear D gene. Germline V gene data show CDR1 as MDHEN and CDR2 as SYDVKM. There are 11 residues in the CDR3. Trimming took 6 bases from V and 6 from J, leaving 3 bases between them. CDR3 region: CASSINSPLHF. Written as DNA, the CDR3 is TGTGCCAGCAGCATTAATTCACCCCTCCACTTT.

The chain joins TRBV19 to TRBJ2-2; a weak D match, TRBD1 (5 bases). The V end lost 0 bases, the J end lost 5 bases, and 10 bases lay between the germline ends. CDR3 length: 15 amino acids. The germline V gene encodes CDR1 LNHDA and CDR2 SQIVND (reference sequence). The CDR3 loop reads CASSIDARVTGELFF. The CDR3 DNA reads TGTGCCAGTAGTATAGATGCCAGGGTGACCGGGGAGCTGTTTTTT.

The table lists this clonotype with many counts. The CDR3 loop is CSASSGDTQYF. The CDR3 nucleotides read TGCAGTGCTTCCAGCGGAGATACGCAGTATTTT. V usage is TRBV20-1 and J usage is TRBJ2-3, with D possibly matching TRBD2 (5 bases). The V end lost 5 bases, the J end lost 5 bases, and 8 bases lay between the germline ends. Germline V lookup: CDR1 DFQATT, CDR2 SNEGSKA (reference sequence). This CDR3 region has 11 residues.

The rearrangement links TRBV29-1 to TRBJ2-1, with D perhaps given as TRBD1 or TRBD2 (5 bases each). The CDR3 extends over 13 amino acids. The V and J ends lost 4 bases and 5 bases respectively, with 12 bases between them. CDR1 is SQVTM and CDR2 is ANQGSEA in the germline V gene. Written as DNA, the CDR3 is TGCAGCGTTGGTGGCCGGGGCCACAATGAGCAGTTCTTC. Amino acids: CSVGGRGHNEQFF.

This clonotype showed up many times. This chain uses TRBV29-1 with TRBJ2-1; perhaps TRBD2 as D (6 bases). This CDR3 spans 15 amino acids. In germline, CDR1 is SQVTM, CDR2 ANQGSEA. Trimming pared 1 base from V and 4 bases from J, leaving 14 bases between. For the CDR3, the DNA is TGCAGCGTTGAAGGCCTTGGCCGGGGGTACAATGAGCAGTTCTTC. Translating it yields CSVEGLGRGYNEQFF.

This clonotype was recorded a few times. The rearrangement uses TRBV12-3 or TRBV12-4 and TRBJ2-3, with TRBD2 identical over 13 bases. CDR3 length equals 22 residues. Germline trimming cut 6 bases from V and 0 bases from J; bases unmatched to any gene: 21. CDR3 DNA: TGTGCCAGCAGCAGGACTAGCGGGGGCGTTGGGCGGGCATCAACTAGCACAGATACGCAGTATTTT. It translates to CASSRTSGGVGRASTSTDTQYF.

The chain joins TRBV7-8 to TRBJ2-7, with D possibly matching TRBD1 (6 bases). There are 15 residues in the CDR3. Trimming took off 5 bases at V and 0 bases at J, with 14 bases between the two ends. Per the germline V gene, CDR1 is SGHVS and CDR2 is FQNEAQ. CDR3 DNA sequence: TGTGCCAGCAGCCCCACCGTCAGGGGCTCCTACGAGCAGTACTTC. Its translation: CASSPTVRGSYEQYF.

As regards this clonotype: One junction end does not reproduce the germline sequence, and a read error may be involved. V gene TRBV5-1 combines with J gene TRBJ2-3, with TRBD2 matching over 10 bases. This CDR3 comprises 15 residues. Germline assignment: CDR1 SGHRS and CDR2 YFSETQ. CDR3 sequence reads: CASSLSGRATDTQYF. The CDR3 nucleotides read TGTGCCAGCAGCTTGAGCGGGAGGGCCACAGATACGCAGTATTTT.

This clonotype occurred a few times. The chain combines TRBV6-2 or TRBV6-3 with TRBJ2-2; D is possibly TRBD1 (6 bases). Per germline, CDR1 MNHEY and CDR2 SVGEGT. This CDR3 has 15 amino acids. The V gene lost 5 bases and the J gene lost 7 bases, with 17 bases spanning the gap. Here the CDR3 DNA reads TGTGCCAGCAGTGACCCGACAGGTCCGAGCGGGGAGCTGTTTTTT. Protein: CASSDPTGPSGELFF.

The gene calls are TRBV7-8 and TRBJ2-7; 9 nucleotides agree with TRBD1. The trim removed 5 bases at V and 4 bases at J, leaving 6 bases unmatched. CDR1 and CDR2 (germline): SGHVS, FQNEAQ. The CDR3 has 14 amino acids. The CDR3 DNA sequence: TGTGCCAGCAGCCGACAGGGGGGGTTTTACGAGCAGTACTTC. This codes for CASSRQGGFYEQYF.

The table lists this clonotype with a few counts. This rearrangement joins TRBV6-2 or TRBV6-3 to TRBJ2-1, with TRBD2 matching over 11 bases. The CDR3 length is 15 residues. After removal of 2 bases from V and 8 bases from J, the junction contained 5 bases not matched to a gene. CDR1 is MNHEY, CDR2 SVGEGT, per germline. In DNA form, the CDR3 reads TGTGCCAGCAGTTACGGTAGCGGGGGGGCCGATGAGCAGTTCTTC. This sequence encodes CASSYGSGGADEQFF.

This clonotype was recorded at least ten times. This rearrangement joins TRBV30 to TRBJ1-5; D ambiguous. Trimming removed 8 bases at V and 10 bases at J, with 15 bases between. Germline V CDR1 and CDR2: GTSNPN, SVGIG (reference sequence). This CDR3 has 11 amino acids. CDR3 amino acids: CALPVRRPQHF. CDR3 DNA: TGTGCCCTCCCGGTAAGGCGACCCCAGCATTTT.

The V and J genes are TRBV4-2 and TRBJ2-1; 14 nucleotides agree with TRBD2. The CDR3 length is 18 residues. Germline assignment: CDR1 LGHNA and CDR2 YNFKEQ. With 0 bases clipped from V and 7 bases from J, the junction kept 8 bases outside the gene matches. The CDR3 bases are TGTGCCAGCAGCCAAGATGGGACTAGCGGGGGAAAGAGGAATGAGCAGTTCTTC. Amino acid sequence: CASSQDGTSGGKRNEQFF.

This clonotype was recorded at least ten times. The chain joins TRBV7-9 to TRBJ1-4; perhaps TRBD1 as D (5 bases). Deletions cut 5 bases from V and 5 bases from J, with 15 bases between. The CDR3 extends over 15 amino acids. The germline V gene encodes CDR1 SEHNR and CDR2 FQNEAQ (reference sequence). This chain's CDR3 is CASSRGTVGNEKLFF. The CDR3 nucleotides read TGTGCCAGCAGCCGGGGGACGGTCGGAAATGAAAAACTGTTTTTT.

The CDR3 here is CASSETGEYEQYF. CDR3 nucleotide sequence: TGTGCCAGCAGCGAAACGGGAGAGTACGAGCAGTACTTC. The chain employs TRBV9 and TRBJ2-7, with a possible D match to TRBD2 (6 bases). CDR1 is SGDLS, CDR2 YYNGEE, per germline. CDR3 size: 13 residues. Trimming shortened V by 3 bases and J by 4 bases, and 11 bases separated the two germline ends.